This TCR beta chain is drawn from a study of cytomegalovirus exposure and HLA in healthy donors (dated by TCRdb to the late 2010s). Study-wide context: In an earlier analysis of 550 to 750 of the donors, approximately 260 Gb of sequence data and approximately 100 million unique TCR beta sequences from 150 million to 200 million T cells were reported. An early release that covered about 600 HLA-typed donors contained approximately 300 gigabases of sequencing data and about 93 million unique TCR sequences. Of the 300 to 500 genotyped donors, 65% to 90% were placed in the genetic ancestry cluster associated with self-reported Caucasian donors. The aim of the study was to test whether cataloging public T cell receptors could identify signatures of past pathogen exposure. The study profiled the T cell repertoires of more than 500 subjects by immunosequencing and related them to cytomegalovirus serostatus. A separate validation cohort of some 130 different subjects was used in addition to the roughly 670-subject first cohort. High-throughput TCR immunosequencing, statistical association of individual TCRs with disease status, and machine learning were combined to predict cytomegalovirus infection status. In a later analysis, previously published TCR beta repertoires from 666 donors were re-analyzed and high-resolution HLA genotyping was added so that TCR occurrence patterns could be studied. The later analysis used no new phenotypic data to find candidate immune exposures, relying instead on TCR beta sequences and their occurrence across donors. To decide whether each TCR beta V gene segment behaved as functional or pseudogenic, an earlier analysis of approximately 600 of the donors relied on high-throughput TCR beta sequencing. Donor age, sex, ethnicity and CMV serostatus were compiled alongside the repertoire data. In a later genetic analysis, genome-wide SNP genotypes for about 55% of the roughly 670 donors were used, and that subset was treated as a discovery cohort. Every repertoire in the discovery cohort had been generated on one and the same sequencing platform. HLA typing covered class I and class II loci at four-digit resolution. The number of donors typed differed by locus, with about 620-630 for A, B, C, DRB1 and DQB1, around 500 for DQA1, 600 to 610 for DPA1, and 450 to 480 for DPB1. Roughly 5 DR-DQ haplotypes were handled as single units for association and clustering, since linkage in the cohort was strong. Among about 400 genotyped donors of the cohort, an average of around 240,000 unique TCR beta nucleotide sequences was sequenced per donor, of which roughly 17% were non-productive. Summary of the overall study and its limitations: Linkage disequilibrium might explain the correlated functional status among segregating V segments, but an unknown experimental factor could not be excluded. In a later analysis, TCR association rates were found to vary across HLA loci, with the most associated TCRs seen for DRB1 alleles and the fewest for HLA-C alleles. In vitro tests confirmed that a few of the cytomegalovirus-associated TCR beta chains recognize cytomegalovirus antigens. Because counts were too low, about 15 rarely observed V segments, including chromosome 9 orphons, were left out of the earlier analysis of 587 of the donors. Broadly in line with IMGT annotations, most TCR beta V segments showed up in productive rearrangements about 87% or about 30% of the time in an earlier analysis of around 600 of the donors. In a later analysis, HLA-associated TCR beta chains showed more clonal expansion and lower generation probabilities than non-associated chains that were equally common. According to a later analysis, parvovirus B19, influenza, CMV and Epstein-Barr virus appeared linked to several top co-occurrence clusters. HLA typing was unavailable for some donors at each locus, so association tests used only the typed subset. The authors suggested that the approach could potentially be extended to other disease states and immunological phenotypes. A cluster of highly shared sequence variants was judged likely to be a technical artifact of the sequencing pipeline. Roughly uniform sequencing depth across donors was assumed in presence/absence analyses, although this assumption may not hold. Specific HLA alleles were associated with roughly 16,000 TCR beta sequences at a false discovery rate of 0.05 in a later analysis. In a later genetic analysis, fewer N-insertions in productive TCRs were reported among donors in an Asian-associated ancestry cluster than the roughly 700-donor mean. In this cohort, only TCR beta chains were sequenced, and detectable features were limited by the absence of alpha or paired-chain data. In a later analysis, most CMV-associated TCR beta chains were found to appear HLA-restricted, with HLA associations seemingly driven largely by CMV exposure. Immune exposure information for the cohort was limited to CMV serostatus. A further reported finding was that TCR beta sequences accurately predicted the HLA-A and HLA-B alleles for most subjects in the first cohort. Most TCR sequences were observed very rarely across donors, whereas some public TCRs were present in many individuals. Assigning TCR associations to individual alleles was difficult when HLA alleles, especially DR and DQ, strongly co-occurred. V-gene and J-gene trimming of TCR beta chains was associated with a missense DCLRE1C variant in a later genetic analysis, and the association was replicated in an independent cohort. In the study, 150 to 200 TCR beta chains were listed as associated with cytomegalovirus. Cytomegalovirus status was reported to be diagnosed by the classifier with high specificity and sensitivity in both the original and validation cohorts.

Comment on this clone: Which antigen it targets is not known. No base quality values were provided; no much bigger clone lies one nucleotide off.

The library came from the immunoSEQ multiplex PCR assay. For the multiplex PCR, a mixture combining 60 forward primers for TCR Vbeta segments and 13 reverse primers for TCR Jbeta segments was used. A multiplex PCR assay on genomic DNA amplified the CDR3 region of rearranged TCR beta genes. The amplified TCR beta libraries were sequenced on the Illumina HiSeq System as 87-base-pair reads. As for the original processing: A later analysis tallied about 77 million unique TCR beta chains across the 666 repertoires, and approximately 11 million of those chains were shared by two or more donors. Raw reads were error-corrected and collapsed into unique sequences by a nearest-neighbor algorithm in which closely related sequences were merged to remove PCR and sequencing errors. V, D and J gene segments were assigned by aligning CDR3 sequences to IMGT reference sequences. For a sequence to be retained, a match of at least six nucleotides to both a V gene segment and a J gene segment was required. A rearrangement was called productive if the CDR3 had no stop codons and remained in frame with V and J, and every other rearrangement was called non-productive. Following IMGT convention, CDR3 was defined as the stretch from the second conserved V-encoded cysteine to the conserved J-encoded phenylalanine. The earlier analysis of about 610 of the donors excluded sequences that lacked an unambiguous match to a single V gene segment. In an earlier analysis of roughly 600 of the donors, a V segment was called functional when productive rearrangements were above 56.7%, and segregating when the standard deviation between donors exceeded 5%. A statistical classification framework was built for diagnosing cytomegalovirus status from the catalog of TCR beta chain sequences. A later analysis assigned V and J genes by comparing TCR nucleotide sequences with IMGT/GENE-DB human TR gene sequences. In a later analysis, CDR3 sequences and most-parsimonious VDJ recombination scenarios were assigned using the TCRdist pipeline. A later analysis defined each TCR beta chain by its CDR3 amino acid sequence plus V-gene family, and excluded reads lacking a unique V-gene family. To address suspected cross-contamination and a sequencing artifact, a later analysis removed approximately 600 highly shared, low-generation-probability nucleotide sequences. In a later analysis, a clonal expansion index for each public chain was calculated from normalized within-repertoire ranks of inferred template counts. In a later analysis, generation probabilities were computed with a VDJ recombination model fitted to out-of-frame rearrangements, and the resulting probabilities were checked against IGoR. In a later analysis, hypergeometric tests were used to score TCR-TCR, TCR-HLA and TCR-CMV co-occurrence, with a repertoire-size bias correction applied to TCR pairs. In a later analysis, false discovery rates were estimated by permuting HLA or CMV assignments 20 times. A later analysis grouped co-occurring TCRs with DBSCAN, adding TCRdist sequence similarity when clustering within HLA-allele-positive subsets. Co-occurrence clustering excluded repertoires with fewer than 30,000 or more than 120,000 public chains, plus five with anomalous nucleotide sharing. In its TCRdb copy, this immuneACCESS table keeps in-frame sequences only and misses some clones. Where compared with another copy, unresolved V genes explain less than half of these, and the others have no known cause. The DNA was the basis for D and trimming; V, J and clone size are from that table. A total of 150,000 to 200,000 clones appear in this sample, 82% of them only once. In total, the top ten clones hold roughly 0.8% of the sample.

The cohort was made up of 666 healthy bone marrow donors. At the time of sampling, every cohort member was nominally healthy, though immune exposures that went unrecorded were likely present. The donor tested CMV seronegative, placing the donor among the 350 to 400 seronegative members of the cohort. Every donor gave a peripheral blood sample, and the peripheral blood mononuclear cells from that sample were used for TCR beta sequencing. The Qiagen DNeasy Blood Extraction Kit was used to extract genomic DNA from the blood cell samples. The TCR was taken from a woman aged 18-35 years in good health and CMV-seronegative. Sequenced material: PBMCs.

The CDR3 reads CASSWGQELFF. The nucleotide sequence reads as follows: TGTGCCAGCAGTTGGGGACAGGAACTGTTTTTT. The rearranged segments are TRBV27 and TRBJ1-4; 8 bases in the junction line up with TRBD1. V trim: 4 bases; J trim: 12 bases; unmatched bases: 1. Measured from the cysteine to the phenylalanine, the CDR3 is 11 residues long. Just CDR3 DNA is preserved here, 33 bases in frame from base 1. The germline V gene (reference sequence) sets CDR1 to MNHEY and CDR2 to SMNVEV.